This T cell receptor beta chain was obtained from a study of Ad26.COV2.S vaccination and SARS-CoV-2 variants. The overall study: Intramuscular Ad26.COV2.S doses were given once or twice, 56 days apart.

Only in-frame clones appear in the TCRdb table, and some are missing; sequencing was by immunoSEQ multiplex PCR. The table lists roughly 350,000 clones, roughly 84% of them singletons. On this clone itself: Its antigen is still unknown. The sample has other DNA sequences that encode this CDR3 too.

Study-wide results and caveats: With respect to non-spike TCR breadth, vaccine and placebo recipients were similar. Breadth, reportedly substantial, characterized the spike-specific CD8+ and CD4+ T cell responses after vaccination.

V was trimmed by 0 bases and J by 6 bases, leaving 9 bases between them. Per germline, CDR1 SGHNT and CDR2 YYREEE (reference sequence). The CDR3 length is 13 residues. The treatment here: about 20 received Ad26.COV2.S at low or high dose, single or two shots; roughly 5 received placebo; per-sample allocation not given. Sampling occurred on day 63 after the first vaccine or placebo injection. In Boston, an adult donor aged 18-55 years took part. This rearrangement joins TRBV5-4 to TRBJ1-1; no clear D gene. This specimen was peripheral blood, taken in a trial of Ad26.COV2.S vaccine versus placebo. This clonotype originated in a person aged 18-65 years who received the Ad26.COV2.S COVID-19 vaccine or a placebo. CDR3 loop: CASSLAGGSEAFF. The CDR3 region has the DNA TGTGCCAGCAGCTTGGCCGGAGGTTCTGAAGCTTTCTTT.